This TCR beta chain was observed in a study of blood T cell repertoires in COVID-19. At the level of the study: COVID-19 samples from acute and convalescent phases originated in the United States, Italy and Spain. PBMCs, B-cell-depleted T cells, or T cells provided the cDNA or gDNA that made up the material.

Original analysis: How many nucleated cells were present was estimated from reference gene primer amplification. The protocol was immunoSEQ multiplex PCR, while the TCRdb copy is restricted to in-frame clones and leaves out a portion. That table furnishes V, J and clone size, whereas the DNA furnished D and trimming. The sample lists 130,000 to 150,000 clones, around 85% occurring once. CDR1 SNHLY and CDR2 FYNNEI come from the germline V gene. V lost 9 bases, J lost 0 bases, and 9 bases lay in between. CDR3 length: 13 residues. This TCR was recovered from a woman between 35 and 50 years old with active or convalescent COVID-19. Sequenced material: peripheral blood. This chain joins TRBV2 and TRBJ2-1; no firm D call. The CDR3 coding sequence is TGTGCCAGTGGGCAAGTCTCCTACAATGAGCAGTTCTTC. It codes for CASGQVSYNEQFF.